Below are 30 T cell receptor beta chains sequenced from a single sample in a study of blood T cell repertoires in COVID-19. The table came from immunoSEQ multiplex PCR; TCRdb's copy has only in-frame clones and leaves some out. This table holds under 200,000 clones, approximately 86% found once. The sequenced sample consisted of peripheral blood. The receptors derive from a man in his fifties with active or convalescent COVID-19.

V usage is TRBV29-1 and J usage is TRBJ2-1, with D tentatively TRBD1 (6 bases). The CDR3 is 12 amino acids. V lost 0 bases and J lost 9, with 9 bases in between. CDR1 SQVTM and CDR2 ANQGSEA come from the germline V gene. DNA of the CDR3: TGCAGCGTTGAAGACTCGGACAGTGAGCAGTTCTTC. Protein sequence: CSVEDSDSEQFF.

The V gene is TRBV18, the J gene TRBJ1-1, with D perhaps matching TRBD1 (5 bases). Germline V gene lookup returns CDR1 KGHSH and CDR2 LQKENI. This CDR3 contains 14 residues. The V end lost 3 bases, the J end lost 5 bases, and 13 bases lay between the germline ends. The CDR3 DNA is TGTGCCAGCTCACCTAAAGGGGAGGGGACTGAAGCTTTCTTT. Encoded protein: CASSPKGEGTEAFF.

This rearrangement joins TRBV10-3 to TRBJ2-1; TRBD2 aligns across 10 bases. The CDR3 has 14 amino acids. The junction had 5 bases not matched to a gene; V was cut back by 4 bases and J by 8 bases. Germline V gene lookup returns CDR1 ENHRY and CDR2 SYGVKD. The CDR3 protein is CAISVTSGMDEQFF. The CDR3 DNA sequence: TGTGCCATCAGTGTTACTAGCGGGATGGATGAGCAGTTCTTC.

The chain combines TRBV7-9 with TRBJ2-3; TRBD1 aligns across 7 bases. V was pared by 7 bases and J by 8 bases, with 15 bases of the junction left unmatched. This CDR3 has 15 amino acids. CDR1 SEHNR and CDR2 FQNEAQ come from the germline V gene (reference sequence). Here the CDR3 reads CASTFASGQGVTQYF. In DNA form, the CDR3 reads TGTGCCAGCACCTTCGCCAGCGGCCAGGGGGTTACGCAGTATTTT. Together with reference TRBV7-9 and TRBJ2-3, the CDR3 gives the full variable domain: DTGVSQNPRHKITKRGQNVTFRCDPISEHNRLYWYRQTLGQGPEFLTYFQNEAQLEKSRLLSDRFSAERPKGSFSTLEIQRTEQGDSAMYLCASTFASGQGVTQYFGPGTRLTVL.

The chain couples TRBV5-6 to TRBJ2-3; a weak D match, TRBD1 (7 bases). Trimming stripped 1 base from V and 3 bases from J, with 12 bases between. The CDR3 is 15 amino acids. From germline, CDR1 is SGHDT and CDR2 YYEEEE. CDR3 DNA sequence: TGTGCCAGCAGCTTGTTGACAGGGAGGACAGATACGCAGTATTTT. This translates into CASSLLTGRTDTQYF.

V and J are TRBV7-2 and TRBJ2-7; D remains ambiguous. The CDR3 is 11 residues long. V lost 4 bases and J 3 bases, leaving 4 bases between the germline ends. Germline CDR1 is SGHTA and CDR2 is FQGNSA. The CDR3 DNA sequence: TGTGCCAGCAGCTCTCGCTACGAGCAGTACTTC. This gives the protein CASSSRYEQYF.

This chain uses TRBV20-1 with TRBJ2-7; D is perhaps TRBD2 (6 bases). CDR3 length equals 11 residues. V was cut by 5 bases and J by 3 bases, with 8 bases left in between. CDR1 and CDR2 (germline): DFQATT, SNEGSKA (reference sequence). The CDR3 DNA is TGCAGTGCTCCGCGGGGCTACGAGCAGTACTTC. Its protein is CSAPRGYEQYF.

This chain uses TRBV1 with TRBJ2-3; TRBD2 is the table's D call and was not checked against the DNA. TRBV1 is noted as a pseudogene. The CDR3 spans 24 residues. The CDR3 loop reads CTSSQSVGQGFFTSGVFRTDTQYF. The CDR3 coding sequence is TGCACCAGCAGCCAGAGTGTCGGACAGGGGTTTTTTACTAGCGGGGTTTTTCGCACAGATACGCAGTATTTT.

This sequence joins TRBV24-1 and TRBJ2-1, with TRBD2 identical over 7 bases. This CDR3 is built from 16 residues. V lost 5 bases and J lost 8; bases outside the gene matches: 14. Germline CDR1 KGHDR, CDR2 SFDVKD. The CDR3: CATSVVEGGPVHEQFF. The CDR3 DNA follows: TGTGCCACCAGTGTAGTCGAGGGAGGGCCTGTACATGAGCAGTTCTTC.

The V call is TRBV28, the J call TRBJ1-1; D gene ambiguous. Per the germline V gene, CDR1 is MDHEN and CDR2 is SYDVKM. The ends were cut back, 6 bases at V and 10 bases at J, with 18 bases in the middle. The CDR3 is made up of 13 amino acids. This chain's CDR3 is CASRNPGPLGAFF. The CDR3 bases are TGTGCCAGCAGAAATCCCGGCCCTCTAGGAGCTTTCTTT.

The rearrangement links TRBV28 to TRBJ2-5; tentatively, D is TRBD2 (5 bases). The length of the CDR3 is 14 residues. V shed 2 bases and J shed 3 bases, with 10 bases lying between them. Germline lookup yields CDR1 MDHEN and CDR2 SYDVKM. CDR3 residues: CASSLPGIKETQYF. DNA of the CDR3: TGTGCCAGCAGTTTACCCGGGATAAAAGAGACCCAGTACTTC.

The rearrangement links TRBV4-2 to TRBJ2-3; a possible D gene is TRBD2 (6 bases). Trimming removed 1 base at V and 0 bases at J, with 8 bases between. This CDR3 contains 15 residues. From germline, CDR1 is LGHNA and CDR2 YNFKEQ. CDR3 region: CASSQARGSTDTQYF. CDR3 DNA: TGTGCCAGCAGCCAAGCGCGGGGAAGCACAGATACGCAGTATTTT.

The genes are TRBV12-1 and TRBJ1-1; the D call in the table, TRBD1, was not verified against the DNA. TRBV12-1 is tagged as a pseudogene. This CDR3 region has 12 residues. As DNA, the CDR3 is TGTGCCACCCAGCTTCGCAGGGAAGAAGCTTTCTTT. This sequence encodes CATQLRREEAFF.

The J gene is TRBJ2-1, the V gene TRBV24-1, with 8 bases matching TRBD1. Losses at the gene ends were 2 bases for V and 10 bases for J; bases not matched to a gene: 6. The CDR3 has 14 residues. Germline loops: CDR1 KGHDR, CDR2 SFDVKD. CDR3 loop: CATSDSQGAREQFF. CDR3 nucleotides: TGTGCCACCAGTGATTCGCAGGGGGCACGCGAGCAGTTCTTC.

The rearrangement joins TRBV6-1 to TRBJ2-3, with a possible D match to TRBD1 (7 bases). Trimming pared 5 bases from V and 4 bases from J, leaving 13 bases between. The CDR3 is 14 residues long. CDR1 and CDR2 from the germline V gene are MNHNS and SASEGT. In DNA form, the CDR3 reads TGTGCCAGCAGTTCCCAGGGGGGTCCAGATACGCAGTATTTT. Residues: CASSSQGGPDTQYF.

The gene calls are TRBV6-2 or TRBV6-3 and TRBJ2-1, with 7 nucleotides matching TRBD2. This CDR3 comprises 16 residues. With V trimmed by 4 bases and J by 3 bases, 9 bases remained unmatched. Germline loops: CDR1 MNHEY, CDR2 SVGEGT. This chain's CDR3 is CASSFGGAGIYNEQFF. CDR3 sequence (DNA): TGTGCCAGCAGTTTCGGGGGAGCGGGGATCTACAATGAGCAGTTCTTC.

The CDR3 DNA follows: TGTGCCTGGAGACAGGGGACTAGCAATCAGCCCCAGCATTTT. Its protein product is CAWRQGTSNQPQHF. The rearrangement uses TRBV30 and TRBJ1-5; 7 bases align to TRBD1. The junction had 2 bases not matched to a gene; V was cut back by 3 bases and J by 0 bases. CDR1 and CDR2 (germline): GTSNPN, SVGIG (reference sequence). The CDR3 spans 14 residues.

The chain carries TRBV7-8 and TRBJ1-2; TRBD1 aligns across 7 bases. Germline CDR1 SGHVS, CDR2 FQNEAQ. The CDR3 has 13 residues. J lost 4 bases, V lost 5 bases, and 4 bases had no gene match. The CDR3 DNA follows: TGTGCCAGCAGCCGACAGGGTAGCTATGGCTACACCTTC. Translating it yields CASSRQGSYGYTF. Based on the CDR3 plus reference TRBV7-8 and TRBJ1-2, the full variable domain is GAGVSQSPRYKVAKRGQDVALRCDPISGHVSLFWYQQALGQGPEFLTYFQNEAQLDKSGLPSDRFFAERPEGSVSTLKIQRTQQEDSAVYLCASSRQGSYGYTFGSGTRLTVV.

V gene TRBV19 combines with J gene TRBJ2-7, with a weak D call TRBD1 (5 bases). The V gene lost 3 bases and the J gene lost 1 base, with 16 bases spanning the gap. The length of the CDR3 is 16 residues. Germline V lookup: CDR1 LNHDA, CDR2 SQIVND (reference sequence). CDR3 in amino acids: CASSMAQGRGSYEQYF. The CDR3 coding sequence is TGTGCCAGTAGTATGGCCCAGGGAAGAGGATCCTACGAGCAGTACTTC.

On this clone: With a much larger clone just one base away, this may be a read error. The chain links TRBV21-1 to TRBJ2-2; the DNA was not used to check the table's D call, TRBD2. TRBV21-1 is a documented pseudogene. The CDR3 spans 20 residues. The CDR3 coding sequence is TGTGCCAGCAGCACCTACCGGGCCTCGCGGGGGGGTTGGGGCACCGGGGAGCTGTTTTTT. It yields the protein CASSTYRASRGGWGTGELFF.

The genes are TRBV29-1 and TRBJ2-3; D perhaps matches TRBD2 (7 bases). Germline CDR1 SQVTM, CDR2 ANQGSEA. The CDR3 loop spans 16 amino acids. The germline V and J ends were trimmed by 4 bases and 4 bases, with 21 bases remaining between them. The CDR3 loop is CSVAKFWAGAADTQYF. DNA for the CDR3: TGCAGCGTTGCTAAGTTTTGGGCGGGGGCGGCAGATACGCAGTATTTT.

This clone occurred once. The chain links TRBV4-1 to TRBJ1-4, with D perhaps TRBD1 (6 bases). The CDR3 contains 17 residues. Germline CDR1 reads MGHRA; CDR2 reads YSYEKL. V was shortened by 3 bases and J by 8 bases, with 22 bases between the two germline ends. The CDR3 DNA is TGCGCCAGCAGCCAGTCAACTCAGGGGAGGGGTACAGAAAAACTGTTTTTT. Translation: CASSQSTQGRGTEKLFF.

V is TRBV15 and J is TRBJ1-2; no reliable D call. Germline V lookup: CDR1 LNHNV, CDR2 YYDKDF (reference sequence). The CDR3 totals 14 residues. The ends were cut back, 3 bases at V and 6 bases at J, with 14 bases in the middle. The CDR3: CATSSVRTGDGYTF. CDR3 bases: TGTGCCACCAGCAGCGTACGGACGGGAGATGGCTACACCTTC.

CDR3 protein: CASSLKGPYNEQFF. DNA for the CDR3: TGTGCCAGCAGTTTAAAGGGGCCCTACAATGAGCAGTTCTTC. The chain carries TRBV27 and TRBJ2-1, with D tentatively TRBD1 (5 bases). V lost 2 bases and J 2 bases, leaving 7 bases between the germline ends. From germline, CDR1 is MNHEY and CDR2 SMNVEV (reference sequence). The CDR3 contains 14 residues.

The chain joins TRBV2 to TRBJ2-3; 8 bases fit TRBD1. V trimming: 4 bases; J trimming: 0 bases; junction bases outside the gene matches: 6. Germline lookup yields CDR1 SNHLY and CDR2 FYNNEI. This CDR3 has 16 amino acids. CDR3 protein: CASSAQGGGSTDTQYF. The CDR3 nucleotides read TGTGCCAGCAGTGCACAGGGGGGTGGTAGCACAGATACGCAGTATTTT.

This chain links TRBV13 with TRBJ2-1, with D possibly matching TRBD1 (6 bases). The V gene lost 0 bases and the J gene lost 6 bases, with 6 bases spanning the gap. CDR1 and CDR2 from the germline V gene are PRHDT and FYEKMQ (reference sequence). The CDR3 has 13 residues. In DNA form, the CDR3 reads TGTGCCAGCAGCTTAGGAGGGGGCAATGAGCAGTTCTTC. Its translation is CASSLGGGNEQFF. Full variable domain (missing parts from reference TRBV13 and TRBJ2-1): AAGVIQSPRHLIKEKRETATLKCYPIPRHDTVYWYQQGPGQDPQFLISFYEKMQSDKGSIPDRFSAQQFSDYHSELNMSSLELGDSALYFCASSLGGGNEQFFGPGTRLTVL.

The rearrangement uses TRBV19 and TRBJ1-3; D is undetermined. Germline V gene data show CDR1 as LNHDA and CDR2 as SQIVND (reference sequence). Trimming removed 1 base at V and 7 bases at J, with 17 bases between. The length of the CDR3 is 16 residues. The DNA of the CDR3 is TGTGCCAGTAGTATAGGAGTGGACTCTAATAGGAACACCATATATTTT. Its protein product is CASSIGVDSNRNTIYF.

The DNA for the CDR3 is TGTGCCAGCAGCAAGACATGGACTAGCGGGGAGGGGGGCATTCAGTACTTC. Its protein is CASSKTWTSGEGGIQYF. The V gene is TRBV7-2, the J gene TRBJ2-4; 12 bases are shared with TRBD2. V trimming: 5 bases; J trimming: 9 bases; junction bases outside the gene matches: 14. Germline V gene lookup returns CDR1 SGHTA and CDR2 FQGNSA. The CDR3 length is 17 residues.

This clone was found a few times. The genes are TRBV5-4 and TRBJ2-1, with D possibly matching TRBD2 (6 bases). The CDR3 is 15 residues long. Germline-derived CDR1 and CDR2 are SGHNT and YYREEE (reference sequence). The V and J ends lost 3 bases and 10 bases respectively, with 20 bases between them. The CDR3: CASSWDSNWLKEQFF. The CDR3 DNA sequence: TGTGCCAGCAGCTGGGACTCGAACTGGTTAAAGGAGCAGTTCTTC.

CDR3 loop: CASSGGTQETQYF. DNA for the CDR3: TGTGCCTCTAGCGGGGGGACCCAAGAGACCCAGTACTTC. The chain employs TRBV6-5 and TRBJ2-5, with TRBD2 identical over 11 bases. Germline V gene data show CDR1 as MNHEY and CDR2 as SVGAGI. With V trimmed by 11 bases and J by 1 base, 3 bases remained unmatched. The CDR3 spans 13 residues.